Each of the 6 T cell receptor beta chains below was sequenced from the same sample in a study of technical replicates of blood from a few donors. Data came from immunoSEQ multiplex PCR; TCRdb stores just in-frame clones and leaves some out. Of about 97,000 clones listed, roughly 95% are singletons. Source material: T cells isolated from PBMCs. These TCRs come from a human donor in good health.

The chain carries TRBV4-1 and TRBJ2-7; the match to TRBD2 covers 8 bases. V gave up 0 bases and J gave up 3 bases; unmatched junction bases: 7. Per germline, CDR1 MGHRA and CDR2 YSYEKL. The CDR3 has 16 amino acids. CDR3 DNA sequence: TGCGCCAGCAGCCAAGAAGTACGGGAGGGCTACTACGAGCAGTACTTC. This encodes CASSQEVREGYYEQYF.

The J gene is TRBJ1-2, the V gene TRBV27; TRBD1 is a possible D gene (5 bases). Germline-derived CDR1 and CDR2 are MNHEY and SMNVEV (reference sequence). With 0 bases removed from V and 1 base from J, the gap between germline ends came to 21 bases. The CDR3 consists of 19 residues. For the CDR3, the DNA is TGTGCCAGCAGTTTATCGGCCGCCTCAAAGGGGCTCCTTAACTATGGCTACACCTTC. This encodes CASSLSAASKGLLNYGYTF.

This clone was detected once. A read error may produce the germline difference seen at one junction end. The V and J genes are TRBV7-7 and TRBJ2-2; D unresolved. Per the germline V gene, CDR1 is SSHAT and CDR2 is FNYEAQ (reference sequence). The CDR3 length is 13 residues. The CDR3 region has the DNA TGTGCTAGCAGCCCCTTTGTCGCCGGGGAGCTGTTTTTT. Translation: CASSPFVAGELFF.

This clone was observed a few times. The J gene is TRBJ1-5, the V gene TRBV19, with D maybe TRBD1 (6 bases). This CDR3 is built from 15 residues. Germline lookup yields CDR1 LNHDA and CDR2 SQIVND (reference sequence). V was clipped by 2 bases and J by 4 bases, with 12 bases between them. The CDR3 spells CASSITQGPNQPQHF. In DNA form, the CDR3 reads TGTGCCAGTAGTATAACACAGGGACCTAATCAGCCCCAGCATTTT. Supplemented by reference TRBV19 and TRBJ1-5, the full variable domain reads DGGITQSPKYLFRKEGQNVTLSCEQNLNHDAMYWYRQDPGQGLRLIYYSQIVNDFQKGDIAEGYSVSREKKESFPLTVTSAQKNPTAFYLCASSITQGPNQPQHFGDGTRLSIL.

CDR3 in DNA: TGTGCCAGCTCATTTAATGGTAGAACTAGCGGCGAGCAGTACTTC. It encodes CASSFNGRTSGEQYF. The rearrangement links TRBV18 to TRBJ2-7; 8 bases match TRBD2. J gave up 6 bases and V 5 bases, and 12 bases lay outside the gene matches. Per the germline V gene, CDR1 is KGHSH and CDR2 is LQKENI. The CDR3 is 15 residues long.

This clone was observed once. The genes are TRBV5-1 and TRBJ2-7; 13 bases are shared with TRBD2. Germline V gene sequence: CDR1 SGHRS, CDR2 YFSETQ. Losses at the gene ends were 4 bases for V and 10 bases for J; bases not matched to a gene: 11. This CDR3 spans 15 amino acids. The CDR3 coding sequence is TGCGCCAGCAGCCCCAGGACTAGCGGGGGCTGGTTACAGTACTTC. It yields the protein CASSPRTSGGWLQYF.